The rows below give T cell receptor beta chains drawn from one sample of a study of T cell clones after liver transplantation. Here immunoSEQ multiplex PCR was the method, and the copy in TCRdb shows in-frame clones only, minus some. Of about 51,000 clones in the sample, less than 90% were seen once. Here the sequenced sample was CD8+ T cells from blood, taken 12 months after liver transplant. These receptors were collected from a human patient who received a liver transplant. A subset of T cells may come from the graft donor. The CDR3 runs from the conserved cysteine through the conserved F or W. D genes are given only for firm matches. Some rows mark clone size as missing; the rest say once, few, many or name a class of expanded clone.

NA	TRBV5-8	TRBJ2-7	NA	CASSPRGRLGEQYF	TGTGCCAGCAGCCCGAGAGGGCGCCTGGGAGAGCAGTACTTC
NA	TRBV19	TRBJ1-1	NA	CASSIQVLTEAFF	TGTGCCAGTAGTATTCAGGTACTCACTGAAGCTTTCTTT
NA	TRBV27	TRBJ1-5	NA	CASSLAGSNQPQHF	TGTGCCAGCAGTCTCGCGGGGAGCAATCAGCCCCAGCATTTT
NA	TRBV5-1	TRBJ2-7	NA	CASSLSAGDYEQYF	TGCGCCAGCAGCTTATCAGCCGGGGACTACGAGCAGTACTTC
NA	TRBV18	TRBJ2-2	TRBD2	CASSPFERENTGELFF	TGTGCCAGCTCACCATTTGAGCGGGAAAACACCGGGGAGCTGTTTTTT
NA	TRBV7-9	TRBJ2-5	NA	CASSLVGVGETQYF	TGTGCCAGCAGCTTAGTGGGGGTTGGCGAGACCCAGTACTTC
once	TRBV9	TRBJ2-1	NA	CASRSGLGGAREQFF	TGTGCCAGCAGGTCAGGACTAGGGGGGGCCCGGGAGCAGTTCTTC
NA	TRBV19	TRBJ2-7	NA	CASSIYEGTVYEQYF	TGTGCCAGTAGTATTTACGAGGGGACCGTCTACGAGCAGTACTTC
NA	TRBV27	TRBJ2-4	NA	CASSSGMKNIQYF	TGTGCCAGCAGTTCCGGAATGAAAAACATTCAGTACTTC
once	TRBV19	TRBJ2-7	TRBD1	CASSGQGSDEQYF	TGTGCCAGTAGTGGACAGGGTTCAGACGAGCAGTACTTC
NA	TRBV19	TRBJ1-5	NA	CASSAGLLGGQPQHF	TGTGCCAGTAGTGCGGGTCTCCTTGGGGGGCAGCCCCAGCATTTT
NA	TRBV7-6	TRBJ2-7	TRBD2	CASSLASGNSYEQYF	TGTGCCAGCAGCTTGGCTAGCGGGAACTCCTACGAGCAGTACTTC
NA	TRBV28	TRBJ2-7	NA	CASTPQGFSYEQYF	TGTGCCAGCACGCCCCAGGGGTTCTCCTACGAGCAGTACTTC
NA	TRBV19	TRBJ1-5	NA	CASSIFGYSNQPQHF	TGTGCCAGTAGTATATTCGGTTATAGCAATCAGCCCCAGCATTTT
NA	TRBV28	TRBJ2-7	NA	CASSPTLGYEQYF	TGTGCCAGCAGTCCTACTCTAGGTTACGAGCAGTACTTC
NA	TRBV5-4	TRBJ2-7	NA	CASSLGPRVSSYEQYF	TGTGCCAGCAGCTTGGGTCCCCGGGTCAGCTCCTACGAGCAGTACTTC
NA	TRBV9	TRBJ2-7	NA	CASSAAEGGEQYF	TGTGCCAGCAGCGCAGCCGAGGGTGGCGAGCAGTACTTC
NA	TRBV30	TRBJ2-7	NA	CAWSESGYEQYF	TGTGCCTGGAGTGAGTCTGGCTACGAGCAGTACTTC
NA	TRBV27	TRBJ2-7	TRBD2	CASSWTSGTYEQYF	TGTGCCAGCAGTTGGACTAGCGGTACCTACGAGCAGTACTTC
once	TRBV10-1	TRBJ1-2	TRBD1	CASSEPGGRGYTF	TGCGCCAGCAGTGAACCAGGGGGCCGAGGCTACACCTTC
NA	TRBV18	TRBJ1-2	TRBD1	CASSQPDLQGEATNYGYTF	TGTGCCAGCTCACAACCTGACCTCCAGGGGGAGGCTACTAACTATGGCTACACCTTC
NA	TRBV5-1	TRBJ1-2	TRBD1	CASSLASGTDLYGYTF	TGCGCCAGCAGCTTGGCATCGGGGACAGACCTCTATGGCTACACCTTC